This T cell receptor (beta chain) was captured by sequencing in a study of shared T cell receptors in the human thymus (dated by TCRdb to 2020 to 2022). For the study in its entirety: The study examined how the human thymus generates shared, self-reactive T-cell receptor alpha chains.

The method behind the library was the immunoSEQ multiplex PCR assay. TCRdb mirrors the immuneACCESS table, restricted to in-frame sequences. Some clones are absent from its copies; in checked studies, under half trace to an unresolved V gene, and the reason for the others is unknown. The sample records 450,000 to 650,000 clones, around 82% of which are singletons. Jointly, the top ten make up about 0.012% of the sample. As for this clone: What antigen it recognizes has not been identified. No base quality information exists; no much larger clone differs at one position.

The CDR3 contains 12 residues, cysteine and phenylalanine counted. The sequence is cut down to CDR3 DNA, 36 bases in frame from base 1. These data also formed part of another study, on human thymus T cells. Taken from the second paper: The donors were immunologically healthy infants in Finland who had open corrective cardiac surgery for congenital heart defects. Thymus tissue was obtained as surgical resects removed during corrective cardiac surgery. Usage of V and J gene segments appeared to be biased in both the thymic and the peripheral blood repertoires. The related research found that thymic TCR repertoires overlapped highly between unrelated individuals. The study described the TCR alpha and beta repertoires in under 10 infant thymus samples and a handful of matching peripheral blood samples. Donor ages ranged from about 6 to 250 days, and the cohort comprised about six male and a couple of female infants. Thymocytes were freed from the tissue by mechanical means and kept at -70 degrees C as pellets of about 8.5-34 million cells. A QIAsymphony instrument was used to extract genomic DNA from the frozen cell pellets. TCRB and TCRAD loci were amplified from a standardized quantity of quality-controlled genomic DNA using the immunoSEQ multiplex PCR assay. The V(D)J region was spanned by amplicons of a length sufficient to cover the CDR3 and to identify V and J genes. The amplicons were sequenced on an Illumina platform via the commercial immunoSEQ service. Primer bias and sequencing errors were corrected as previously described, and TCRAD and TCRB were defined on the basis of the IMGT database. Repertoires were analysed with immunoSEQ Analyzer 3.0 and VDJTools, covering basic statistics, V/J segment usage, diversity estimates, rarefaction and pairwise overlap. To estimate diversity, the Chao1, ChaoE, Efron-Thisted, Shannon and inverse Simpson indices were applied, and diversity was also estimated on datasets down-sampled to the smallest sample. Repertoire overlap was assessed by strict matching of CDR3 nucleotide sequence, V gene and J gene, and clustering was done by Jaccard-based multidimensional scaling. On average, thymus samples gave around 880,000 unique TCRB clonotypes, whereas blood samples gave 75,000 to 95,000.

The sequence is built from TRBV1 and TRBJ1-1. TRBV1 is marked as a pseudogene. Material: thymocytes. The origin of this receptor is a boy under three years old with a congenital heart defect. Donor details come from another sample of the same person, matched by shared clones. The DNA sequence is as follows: TGCACCAGCAGCCTAATGAACACTGAAGCTTTCTTT. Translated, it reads CTSSLMNTEAFF.